Below, 17 T cell receptor beta chains from the same sample are listed, as sequenced in a study of blood T cell repertoires in COVID-19. Here immunoSEQ multiplex PCR was the method, and the copy in TCRdb shows in-frame clones only, minus some. Among around 33,000 clones listed, around 84% were seen once. The sample consisted of peripheral blood. These receptors were obtained from an elderly man with acute or convalescent COVID-19.

This clone was counted between two and nine times. The gene calls are TRBV19 and TRBJ2-7; TRBD1 agrees at 7 bases. The CDR3 sequence is 13 residues long. Germline V CDR1 and CDR2: LNHDA, SQIVND (reference sequence). V trimming: 3 bases; J trimming: 6 bases; junction bases outside the gene matches: 5. The CDR3 region is CASSMKAGGEQYF. The CDR3, as DNA: TGTGCCAGTAGTATGAAGGCAGGGGGCGAGCAGTACTTC.

As DNA, the CDR3 is TGTGCCTGGGCTAGGACTGACGGTGAAAAACTGTTTTTT. Translated, it gives CAWARTDGEKLFF. The J gene is TRBJ1-4, the V gene TRBV30; no clear D. From germline, CDR1 is GTSNPN and CDR2 SVGIG (reference sequence). The CDR3 length is 13 residues. V lost 5 bases and J lost 7, with 14 bases in between.

This clone was picked up one time. This CDR3 is CASSFSSRAGNEQFF. Written as DNA, the CDR3 is TGTGCCAGCAGCTTTTCCTCTAGGGCGGGGAATGAGCAGTTCTTC. The chain uses TRBV7-9 and TRBJ2-1, with D perhaps matching TRBD2 (6 bases). Germline V gives CDR1 SEHNR, CDR2 FQNEAQ (reference sequence). V lost 3 bases and J 7 bases, leaving 16 bases between the germline ends. The CDR3 has 15 amino acids. Using reference TRBV7-9 and TRBJ2-1 for the parts outside the CDR3, the full variable domain is DTGVSQNPRHKITKRGQNVTFRCDPISEHNRLYWYRQTLGQGPEFLTYFQNEAQLEKSRLLSDRFSAERPKGSFSTLEIQRTEQGDSAMYLCASSFSSRAGNEQFFGPGTRLTVL.

The V gene is TRBV11-2, the J gene TRBJ2-2; D might be TRBD1 (6 bases). The V end was cut by 5 bases, the J end by 7 bases, with 11 bases between. The germline V gene encodes CDR1 SGHAT and CDR2 FQNNGV. CDR3 length equals 13 residues. CDR3 sequence reads: CASSPQGGGELFF. As DNA, the CDR3 is TGTGCCAGCAGCCCGCAAGGGGGCGGGGAGCTGTTTTTT.

The chain recombines TRBV11-2 with TRBJ2-5; D is perhaps TRBD2 (5 bases). Germline V gives CDR1 SGHAT, CDR2 FQNNGV. The CDR3 has 16 residues. Trimming stripped 0 bases from V and 4 bases from J, with 15 bases between. As DNA, the CDR3 is TGTGCCAGCAGCTTAGATAGCGCAGCCCAAGGAGAGACCCAGTACTTC. Translation gives CASSLDSAAQGETQYF.

Written as DNA, the CDR3 is TGTGCCTACCTGGACAGGGGGAATGAAGCTTTCTTT. Translating it yields CAYLDRGNEAFF. V and J are TRBV5-5 and TRBJ1-1; 10 bases are shared with TRBD1. CDR3 length: 12 residues. V dropped 10 bases and J dropped 7; count of bases not matched to a gene: 7. From germline, CDR1 is SGHKS and CDR2 YYEKEE (reference sequence).

This clone was counted a few times. This sequence joins TRBV6-1 and TRBJ2-1, with 7 nucleotides matching TRBD2. The CDR3 totals 16 residues. V trimming: 1 base; J trimming: 9 bases; junction bases outside the gene matches: 12. Germline V gene data show CDR1 as MNHNS and CDR2 as SASEGT. The CDR3 sequence: CASSEVSGGSLREQFF. The CDR3 DNA sequence: TGTGCCAGCAGTGAAGTCTCCGGGGGGTCACTTCGTGAGCAGTTCTTC.

The chain has TRBV30 and TRBJ2-1; D is perhaps TRBD2 (5 bases). Trimming pared 5 bases from V and 7 bases from J, leaving 12 bases between. Germline CDR1 is GTSNPN and CDR2 is SVGIG (reference sequence). The CDR3 sequence is 12 residues long. The CDR3 sequence is CAWGERGNEQFF. The CDR3 DNA reads as TGTGCCTGGGGGGAAAGAGGGAATGAGCAGTTCTTC.

The gene calls are TRBV18 and TRBJ2-4; 8 positions match TRBD1. CDR3 size: 15 residues. Germline-derived CDR1 and CDR2 are KGHSH and LQKENI. After removal of 1 base from V and 10 bases from J, the junction contained 9 bases not matched to a gene. The chain's CDR3 is CASSPQGTGVDIQYF. The DNA of the CDR3 is TGTGCCAGCTCACCACAAGGGACAGGAGTGGATATTCAGTACTTC.

The chain is built from TRBV7-2 and TRBJ1-3; D perhaps matches TRBD1 (6 bases). The CDR3 runs to 17 residues. CDR1 and CDR2 (germline): SGHTA, FQGNSA. Trimming left V 2 bases short and J 3 bases short, with 17 bases between. CDR3 sequence: CASSLTTPGGLGNTIYF. CDR3 in DNA: TGTGCCAGCAGCTTAACGACCCCGGGGGGCCTTGGAAACACCATATATTTT.

The chain carries TRBV29-1 and TRBJ2-7, with D tentatively TRBD2 (5 bases). Germline assignment: CDR1 SQVTM and CDR2 ANQGSEA. CDR3 length equals 11 residues. Trimming cost V 7 bases and J 3 bases, with 10 bases left between them. The CDR3 DNA is TGCAGCGCTCGGACTGGCTACGAGCAGTACTTC. Encoded protein: CSARTGYEQYF.

This sequence joins TRBV13 and TRBJ2-2; weak D call: TRBD1 (6 bases). Between the trimmed V and J ends, which lost 4 bases and 6 bases, there was a span of 18 bases. This CDR3 comprises 16 residues. Germline lookup yields CDR1 PRHDT and CDR2 FYEKMQ (reference sequence). As DNA, the CDR3 is TGTGCCAGCAGCTCCAGGACAGTCCGCGATTCCGGGGAGCTGTTTTTT. Translation gives CASSSRTVRDSGELFF.

The chain recombines TRBV7-9 with TRBJ2-3, with D perhaps TRBD2 (6 bases). The V end was cut by 2 bases, the J end by 0 bases, with 9 bases between. The CDR3 contains 15 residues. Per germline, CDR1 SEHNR and CDR2 FQNEAQ (reference sequence). The CDR3: CASSLSAGSTDTQYF. The CDR3, as DNA: TGTGCCAGCAGCTTATCGGCGGGGAGCACAGATACGCAGTATTTT.

The V gene is TRBV2, the J gene TRBJ2-2; 10 bases agree with TRBD2. Germline V gene sequence: CDR1 SNHLY, CDR2 FYNNEI. J was trimmed by 4 bases and V by 2 bases; bases with no gene match: 4. CDR3 length equals 16 residues. The CDR3 nucleotides read TGTGCCAGCAGTGAAACCCGACTAGCGGGCACCGGGGAGCTGTTTTTT. Translated: CASSETRLAGTGELFF.

The rearrangement links TRBV29-1 to TRBJ1-4, with D possibly matching TRBD1 (5 bases). Germline V gives CDR1 SQVTM, CDR2 ANQGSEA. Trimming shortened V by 7 bases and J by 7 bases, and 16 bases separated the two germline ends. The CDR3 has 13 amino acids. CDR3 in DNA: TGCAGCGCGCAAAGGGGTGGGCGTGAAAAACTGTTTTTT. It is translated as CSAQRGGREKLFF.

This chain uses TRBV5-6 with TRBJ2-7; 8 nucleotides line up with TRBD1. The ends lost 9 bases at V and 7 bases at J; junction bases unmatched: 12. Germline V gene sequence: CDR1 SGHDT, CDR2 YYEEEE. This CDR3 spans 13 amino acids. The CDR3 is CATTYTGQGEQYF. As DNA, the CDR3 is TGTGCCACGACTTATACAGGACAGGGAGAGCAGTACTTC.

This clone was counted once. The gene calls are TRBV11-2 and TRBJ1-3; weak D call: TRBD1 (5 bases). Trimming took 3 bases from V and 0 from J, leaving 15 bases between them. The V gene's germline CDR1 is SGHAT and CDR2 FQNNGV. The CDR3 is 17 amino acids. CDR3 in DNA: TGTGCCAGCAGCTTGATCCGCCGGGGGGACTCTGGAAACACCATATATTTT. Translation gives CASSLIRRGDSGNTIYF. Variable domain in full (rest from reference TRBV11-2 and TRBJ1-3): EAGVAQSPRYKIIEKRQSVAFWCNPISGHATLYWYQQILGQGPKLLIQFQNNGVVDDSQLPKDRFSAERLKGVDSTLKIQPAKLEDSAVYLCASSLIRRGDSGNTIYFGEGSWLTVV.